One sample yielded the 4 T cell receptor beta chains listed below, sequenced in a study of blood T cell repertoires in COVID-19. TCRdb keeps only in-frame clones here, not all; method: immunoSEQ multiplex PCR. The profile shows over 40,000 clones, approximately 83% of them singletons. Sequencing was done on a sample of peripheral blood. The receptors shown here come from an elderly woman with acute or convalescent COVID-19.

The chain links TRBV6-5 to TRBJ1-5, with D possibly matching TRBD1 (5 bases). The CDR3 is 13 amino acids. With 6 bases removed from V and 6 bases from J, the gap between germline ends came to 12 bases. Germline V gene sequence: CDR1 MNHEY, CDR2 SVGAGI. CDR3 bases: TGTGCCAGCAGGCCCGACAGTCTTCAGCCCCAGCATTTT. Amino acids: CASRPDSLQPQHF.

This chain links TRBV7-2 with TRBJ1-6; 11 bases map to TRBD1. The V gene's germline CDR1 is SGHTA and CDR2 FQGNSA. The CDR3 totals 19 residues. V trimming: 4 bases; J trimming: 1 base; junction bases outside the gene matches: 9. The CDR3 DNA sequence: TGTGCCAGCAGCTCCTGGACAGGGGGCGCCGTTTCCTATAATTCACCCCTCCACTTT. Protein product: CASSSWTGGAVSYNSPLHF.

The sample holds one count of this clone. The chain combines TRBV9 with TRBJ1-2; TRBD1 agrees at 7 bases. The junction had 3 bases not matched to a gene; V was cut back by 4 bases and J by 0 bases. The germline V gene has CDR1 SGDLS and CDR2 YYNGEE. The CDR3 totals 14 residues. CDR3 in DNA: TGTGCCAGCAGCTCGGGGACAGCTAACTATGGCTACACCTTC. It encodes CASSSGTANYGYTF.

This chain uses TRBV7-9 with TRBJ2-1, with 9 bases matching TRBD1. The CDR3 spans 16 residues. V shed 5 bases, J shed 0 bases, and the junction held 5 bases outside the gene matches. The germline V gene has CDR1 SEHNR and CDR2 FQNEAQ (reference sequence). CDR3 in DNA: TGTGCCAGCAGCCCACAGGGGGCCCGCTCCTACAATGAGCAGTTCTTC. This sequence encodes CASSPQGARSYNEQFF.